This is a list of T cell receptor beta chains from one sample in a study of OX40 agonist ivuxolimab in advanced cancers. TCRdb's copy holds only in-frame clones and misses some; the assay was immunoSEQ multiplex PCR. The sample records over 95,000 clones, 75% to 95% being singletons. This sample comprised CD4+ or CD8+ T cells sorted from blood, obtained in a trial of the OX40 agonist ivuxolimab. Receptors were obtained from an adult with an advanced solid tumor such as melanoma, head and neck, liver or kidney cancer. CDR3s include the opening cysteine and the closing phenylalanine or tryptophan. The D gene is left open where the match is weak. Size is stated for part of the rows, as once, few or many counts, or as a class when the clone is expanded.

TGTGCCAGCAGCTTAGAGTCGCACTACACCGGGGAGCTGTTTTTT CASSLESHYTGELFF . TRBV11-2 . TRBJ2-2
TGCGCCAGCAGCCAAGAGTCAGGGGCTTGGACTGAAGCTTTCTTT CASSQESGAWTEAFF . TRBV4-3 . TRBJ1-1
TGCGCCAGCAGCCAAGAAGTAACTACCACGAGGGAGCAGTACTTC CASSQEVTTTREQYF . TRBV4-3 . TRBJ2-7
TGTGCCAGCAGCTTAACTAGCGGGAGTAGAGATACGCAGTATTTT CASSLTSGSRDTQYF . TRBV7-3 TRBD2 TRBJ2-3
TGTGCCAGCAGCCCTAGCGGGACCTACACCGGGGAGCTGTTTTTT CASSPSGTYTGELFF . TRBV2 TRBD2 TRBJ2-2
. CASRFASGANVLTF . TRBV12-2 . TRBJ2-6
TGTGCCAGCAGCAGCAGGGTAAGCAATCAGCCCCAGCATTTT CASSSRVSNQPQHF . TRBV21-1 . TRBJ1-5
TGTGCCAGCAGCTTGTTAGGTGGGGGGGCCAACGTCCTGACTTTC CASSLLGGGANVLTF . TRBV7-6 . TRBJ2-6
TGTGCCAGCAGCTTAAACGGACTAGCGGGAGAAGTGTACTTC CASSLNGLAGEVYF . TRBV7-2 TRBD2 TRBJ2-7
TGTGCCAGCAGTGGAGACGGTAACTATGGCTACACCTTC CASSGDGNYGYTF . TRBV2 . TRBJ1-2
TGTGCCAGCAGCTTACAGGGGTCTAGCACAGATACGCAGTATTTT CASSLQGSSTDTQYF . TRBV5-4 TRBD1 TRBJ2-3
TGTGCCAGCAGCTTACGGGCTAGCGGGCTTACCACAGATACGCAGTATTTT CASSLRASGLTTDTQYF once TRBV7-2 TRBD2 TRBJ2-3
TGTGCCAGCACCCCCGGTGGTAGCGGGATTCCCTCCCGGGAGCTGTTTTTT CASTPGGSGIPSRELFF . TRBV7-8 TRBD2 TRBJ2-2
TGTGCCAGCACCAGAGGACAAGACGAGCAGTACTTC CASTRGQDEQYF few TRBV2 . TRBJ2-7
TGTGCCAGCAGCTTAATGGAGGGGGTACAAGAGACCCAGTACTTC CASSLMEGVQETQYF . TRBV7-2 . TRBJ2-5
TGTGCCAGCAGCCGTAGCGGGAGTTCCCCCTACGAGCAGTACTTC CASSRSGSSPYEQYF once TRBV7-2 TRBD2 TRBJ2-7
TGTGCCAGCAGCTCGGGACTAGCGGGCCTCGGGGTAGGCAATGAGCAGTTCTTC CASSSGLAGLGVGNEQFF . TRBV7-2 TRBD2 TRBJ2-1
TGTGCCAGCAGCTTAGTACGGGAGGCCGGGGAGCTGTTTTTT CASSLVREAGELFF . TRBV7-2 TRBD2 TRBJ2-2
TGCAGCGTTATCTATAAGGGGGAGGACCGAATTGAGCAGTTCTTC CSVIYKGEDRIEQFF once TRBV29-1 . TRBJ2-1
TGTGCCAGCAGTTTAAACCCGGGCAGTCGGGGCTACACCTTC CASSLNPGSRGYTF . TRBV28 . TRBJ1-2
TGTGCCAGCGCTAGCGGCGTATCCTACAATGAGCAGTTCTTC CASASGVSYNEQFF . TRBV2 TRBD2 TRBJ2-1
TGTGCCAGCAGCCCCCAGGGGGGGACGGAGCAGTTCTTC CASSPQGGTEQFF once TRBV6-6 . TRBJ2-1
TGTGCCAGCAGTGAAAACGTGGGTGGTAATGAAAAACTGTTTTTT CASSENVGGNEKLFF once TRBV6-1 . TRBJ1-4
TGTGCCTGGAGTGTCCCCACAGGGGGCGCGGATCAGCCCCAGCATTTT CAWSVPTGGADQPQHF . TRBV30 TRBD1 TRBJ1-5
TGTGCCAGCAGTTACCAGGGACTTTCGAACACTGAAGCTTTCTTT CASSYQGLSNTEAFF few TRBV6-5 . TRBJ1-1
TGTGCCAGCTCATCCCTGACTAGCCCAGATACGCAGTATTTT CASSSLTSPDTQYF . TRBV18 TRBD2 TRBJ2-3
TGTGCCACCAGCAGAGAGAGCCAGCGGGCAGACAATGAGCAGTTCTTC CATSRESQRADNEQFF . TRBV15 . TRBJ2-1
TGCGCCAGCAGCCCGAGGACTAGCGGCGTCGGGGAGCTGTTTTTT CASSPRTSGVGELFF . TRBV5-1 TRBD2 TRBJ2-2
TGTGCCTCTCTAGCGGCCTCCTACAATGAGCAGTTCTTC CASLAASYNEQFF . TRBV28 TRBD2 TRBJ2-1
TGTGCCAGCAGTTATGGCGGGGCTACTCAAGAGACCCAGTACTTC CASSYGGATQETQYF . TRBV6-5 . TRBJ2-5
TGTGCCAGCAGCGCGATCCGGGCAGGCGGGGGAAAACTGTTTTTT CASSAIRAGGGKLFF . TRBV28 . TRBJ1-4
TGTGCCAGCAGTTTACGAGGCGGAAACACCATATATTTT CASSLRGGNTIYF . TRBV27 . TRBJ1-3
TGTGCCAGCAGGAAAACCGGGACAGGCCCCTACGAGCAGTACTTC CASRKTGTGPYEQYF once TRBV6-5 TRBD1 TRBJ2-7
TGTGCCAGCAGCTCAGACAGGGTGAGCTCCTACGAGCAGTACTTC CASSSDRVSSYEQYF . TRBV7-2 TRBD1 TRBJ2-7
TGTGCCAGCAGTGAAGAGGGAGGGGTGGGGAACATTCAGTACTTC CASSEEGGVGNIQYF once TRBV6-1 TRBD2 TRBJ2-4
TGTGCCAGTAGCCTCCCCCAGGGATCGATCTACAATGAGCAGTTCTTC CASSLPQGSIYNEQFF . TRBV19 . TRBJ2-1
TGTGCCAGCACCTCCTCCAATCAGCCCCAGCATTTT CASTSSNQPQHF . TRBV28 . TRBJ1-5
TGCGCCAGCAGCCGGACAGGGAGTGAAAAACTGTTTTTT CASSRTGSEKLFF . TRBV5-1 TRBD1 TRBJ1-4
TGTGCCAGCTCACCACCGCTTCCCACAGATACGCAGTATTTT CASSPPLPTDTQYF . TRBV18 . TRBJ2-3
TGTGCCAGCAGTTTGGTCAATGAGCAGTTCTTC CASSLVNEQFF . TRBV6-1 . TRBJ2-1
TGTGCCAGCAGCGTAGTTGGCCAGCTGGTCGGCGGGGAGCTGTTTTTT CASSVVGQLVGGELFF . TRBV9 . TRBJ2-2
TGTGCCAGCAGCCAAGAATCCTACTACCAGATCGGGGGGCGGAAAGGCAATCAGCCCCAGCATTTT CASSQESYYQIGGRKGNQPQHF . TRBV4-2 . TRBJ1-5
TGTGCCAGCAGCTCCCCCGGGACAGGTGCTGAGCAGTTCTTC CASSSPGTGAEQFF . TRBV11-3 TRBD1 TRBJ2-1
TGTGCCAGCAGTGTGTTAGAGAACACTGAAGCTTTCTTT CASSVLENTEAFF . TRBV2 . TRBJ1-1
TGTGCCAGCAGTCGTCTAGCGGGAGGGTGTTTCTTC CASSRLAGGCFF . TRBV28 TRBD2 TRBJ2-1
TGCGCCAGCAGCCAAGCGGGGGGCTCCAGAGAGACCCAGTACTTC CASSQAGGSRETQYF . TRBV4-1 . TRBJ2-5
TGTGCCAGCTCACCGACCCAAGAGACCCAGTACTTC CASSPTQETQYF . TRBV18 . TRBJ2-5
TGTGCCAGCAGACGACTAGCGTCCACCGGGGAGCTGTTTTTT CASRRLASTGELFF . TRBV7-8 TRBD2 TRBJ2-2
TGCGCCAGCAGTTGGACAGGCTCTGGAAACACCATATATTTT CASSWTGSGNTIYF . TRBV5-1 TRBD1 TRBJ1-3
TGTGCCAGCAGCCCCCGGACTAGCGGTGACAATGAGCAGTTCTTC CASSPRTSGDNEQFF . TRBV7-3 TRBD2 TRBJ2-1
TGTGCCAGCAGCCAAGGGTTTATACGAGGGACTAGCGGGAGGTCGATCTACAATGAGCAGTTCTTC CASSQGFIRGTSGRSIYNEQFF . TRBV4-2 TRBD2 TRBJ2-1
TGTGCCAGCAGCTTGTCTAGCGGGATGGTAGATACGCAGTATTTT CASSLSSGMVDTQYF . TRBV7-8 TRBD2 TRBJ2-3